This TCR beta chain was captured by sequencing in a study of cytomegalovirus exposure and HLA in healthy donors. From germline, CDR1 is SGDLS and CDR2 YYNGEE. This CDR3 is 15 amino acids long. V trimming: 2 bases; J trimming: 5 bases; junction bases outside the gene matches: 6. PCR primers comprised 60 Vbeta and 13 Jbeta primers. The table came from immunoSEQ multiplex PCR; TCRdb's copy has only in-frame clones and leaves some out. This sample carries some 150,000 clones, over 65% of them seen once, and the ten largest clones take 1.5%. The clonotype was recovered from a man between 40 and 49 years old in good health and CMV-seronegative. The sequenced sample consisted of PBMCs. The rearrangement joins TRBV9 to TRBJ1-4, with 7 nucleotides matching TRBD1. This chain's CDR3 is CASSVDGTENEKLFF. For the CDR3, the DNA is TGTGCCAGCAGCGTTGACGGGACAGAAAATGAAAAACTGTTTTTT. Full variable domain (missing parts from reference TRBV9 and TRBJ1-4): DSGVTQTPKHLITATGQRVTLRCSPRSGDLSVYWYQQSLDQGLQFLIQYYNGEERAKGNILERFSAQQFPDLHSELNLSSLELGDSALYFCASSVDGTENEKLFFGSGTQLSVL.